Listed below are T cell receptor beta chains from one sample, sequenced in a study of PD-1 blockade in classical Hodgkin lymphoma. Data came from immunoSEQ multiplex PCR; TCRdb stores just in-frame clones and leaves some out. The sample lists fewer than 35,000 clones; more than 85% were seen once. The source material was CD4+ T cells from blood, sampled before the fourth cycle of nivolumab. All receptors come from a human donor with classical Hodgkin lymphoma. CDR3s include the opening cysteine and the closing phenylalanine or tryptophan. The D gene is left open where the match is weak.

j_call v_call d_call cdr3_nt cdr3_aa
TRBJ2-7 TRBV10-1 . TGCGCCAGCAGTGAGCTAGGGGACAACGAGCAGTACTTC CASSELGDNEQYF
TRBJ2-7 TRBV5-6 . TGTGCCAGCAGCCACGGGACCGGTTACGAGCAGTACTTC CASSHGTGYEQYF
TRBJ2-2 TRBV9 TRBD2 TGTGCCAGCAGCGTAGCCCTCACTAGCGGGAACACCGGGGAGCTGTTTTTT CASSVALTSGNTGELFF
TRBJ2-3 TRBV18 . TGTGCCAGCTCACCACCGACTAGTTCTAGCACAGATACGCAGTATTTT CASSPPTSSSTDTQYF
TRBJ2-5 TRBV7-7 . TGTGCCAGCTCACGGGAGCGCCAAGAGACCCAGTACTTC CASSRERQETQYF
TRBJ2-7 TRBV15 TRBD2 TGTGCCACCAGCTTTGCGGGAGGTTACGAGCAGTACTTC CATSFAGGYEQYF
TRBJ1-3 TRBV5-1 . TGCGCCAGCAGCGCTAGGGACATCGGAAGCCCAAACATCGCCCTCTCTGGAAACACCATATATTTT CASSARDIGSPNIALSGNTIYF
TRBJ2-2 TRBV7-6 . TGTGCCAGCAGCTTAGGCCCGGACGGATTAATCGGGGAGCTGTTTTTT CASSLGPDGLIGELFF
TRBJ2-3 TRBV29-1 TRBD2 TGCAGCGCCGCTAGCGGGAGTCGGGTCGATACGCAGTATTTT CSAASGSRVDTQYF
TRBJ2-2 TRBV19 TRBD2 TGTGCCAGTAGTTGGCTAGCGGGCTTGGGAGGGACCGGGGAGCTGTTTTTT CASSWLAGLGGTGELFF